These T cell receptor beta chains were read from a single sample in a study of shared clonotypes between healthy human individuals. Measured with immunoSEQ multiplex PCR; TCRdb has only the in-frame clones, and not every one. The sample yields over a million clones, 78% seen once. The sequencing input was memory CD4+ T cells from PBMCs. Receptors originate from a young man in good health. Some clones in this sample may be carry-over from other donors' samples. Both conserved end residues are trimmed from each CDR3.

V gene	CDR3 protein
TRBV6-5	ASSYSGGRGTEAF
TRBV5-6	ASSVGRGIFRAQH
TRBV28	ASTPFGNQPQH
TRBV11-2	ASSRGGHDTDTQY
TRBV5-1	ASSLEPPGNTIY
TRBV5-6	ASSLQGAGEKLF
TRBV2	ASSEKRGAQETQY
TRBV19	ASNQGSAGANVLT
TRBV5-4	ASSFGGLETQY
TRBV27	ASSTSGRSYNEQF
TRBV6-5	ASSYGSANTGELF
TRBV27	ASSRTGQFYSNQPQH
TRBV29-1	SVSGGGSQPQH